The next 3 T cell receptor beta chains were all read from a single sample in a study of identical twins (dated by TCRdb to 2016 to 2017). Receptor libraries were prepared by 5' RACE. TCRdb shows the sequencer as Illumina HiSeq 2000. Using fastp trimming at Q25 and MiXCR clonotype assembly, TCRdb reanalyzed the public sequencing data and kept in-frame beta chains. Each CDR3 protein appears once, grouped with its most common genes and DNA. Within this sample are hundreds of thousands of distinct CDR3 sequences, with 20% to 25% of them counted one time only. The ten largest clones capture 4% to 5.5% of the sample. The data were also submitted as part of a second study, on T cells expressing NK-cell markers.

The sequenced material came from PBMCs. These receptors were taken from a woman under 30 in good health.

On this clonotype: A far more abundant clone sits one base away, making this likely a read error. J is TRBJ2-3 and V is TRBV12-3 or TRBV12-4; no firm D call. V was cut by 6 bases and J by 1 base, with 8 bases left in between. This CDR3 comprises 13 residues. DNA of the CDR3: TGTGCCAGCAGACTCCGGGGCACAGATACGCAGTATTTT. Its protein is CASRLRGTDTQYF.

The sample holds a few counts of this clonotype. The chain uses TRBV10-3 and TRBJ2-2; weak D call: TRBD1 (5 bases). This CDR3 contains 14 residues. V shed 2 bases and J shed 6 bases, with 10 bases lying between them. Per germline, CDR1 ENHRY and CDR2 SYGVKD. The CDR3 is CAISELVGAGELFF. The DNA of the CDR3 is TGTGCCATCAGTGAGCTAGTAGGGGCCGGGGAGCTGTTTTTT.

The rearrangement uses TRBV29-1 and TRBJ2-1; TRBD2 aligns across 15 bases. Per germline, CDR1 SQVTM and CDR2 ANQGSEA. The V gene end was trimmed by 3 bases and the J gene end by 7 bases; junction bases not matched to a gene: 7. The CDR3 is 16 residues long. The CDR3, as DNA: TGCAGCGTTGACGGACTAGCGGGAGGGCCGGAAAATGAGCAGTTCTTC. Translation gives CSVDGLAGGPENEQFF.